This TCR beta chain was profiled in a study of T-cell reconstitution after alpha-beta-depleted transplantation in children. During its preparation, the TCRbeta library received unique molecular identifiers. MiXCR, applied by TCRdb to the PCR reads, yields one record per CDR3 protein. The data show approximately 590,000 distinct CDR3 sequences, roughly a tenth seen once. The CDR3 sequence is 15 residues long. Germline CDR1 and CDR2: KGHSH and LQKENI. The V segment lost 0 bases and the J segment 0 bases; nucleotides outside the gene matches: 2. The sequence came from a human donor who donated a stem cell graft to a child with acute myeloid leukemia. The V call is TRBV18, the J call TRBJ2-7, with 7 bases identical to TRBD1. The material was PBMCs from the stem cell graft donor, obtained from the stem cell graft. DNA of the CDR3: TGTGCCAGCTCACCACCGGGGGACAGCTCCTACGAGCAGTACTTC. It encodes CASSPPGDSSYEQYF.